These 15 T cell receptor beta chains came from one sample sequenced in a study of radiation and T cells in renal cell carcinoma. Only in-frame clones appear in the TCRdb table, and some are missing; sequencing was by immunoSEQ multiplex PCR. The sample includes about 15,000 clones, 56% of them seen just once. Regarding treatment: treatment-naive control, cytoreductive nephrectomy. The sample here was tumor tissue, taken from a patient whose treatment was nephrectomy without radiotherapy. The receptors here all came from a man aged 50-59 years with renal cell carcinoma.

This chain links TRBV6-6 with TRBJ1-2; tentative D call: TRBD1 (5 bases). The CDR3 loop spans 12 amino acids. CDR1 is MNHNY and CDR2 is SVGAGI in the germline V gene (reference sequence). V dropped 7 bases and J dropped 8 bases, with 14 bases sitting between them. The CDR3 region is CASNGDEEGYTF. DNA for the CDR3: TGTGCCAGCAACGGGGACGAGGAAGGCTACACCTTC.

CDR3 nucleotide sequence: TGTGCCAGCAGCTTGGGCGACCCCGAGCAGTTCTTC. Its translation: CASSLGDPEQFF. The chain has TRBV5-6 and TRBJ2-1; D is unclear. Germline values: CDR1 SGHDT, CDR2 YYEEEE. Trimming left V 0 bases short and J 10 bases short, with 8 bases between. This CDR3 contains 12 residues.

V and J are TRBV30 and TRBJ2-2, with TRBD2 identical over 8 bases. There are 17 residues in the CDR3. The junction had 9 bases not matched to a gene; V was cut back by 1 base and J by 2 bases. The V gene's germline CDR1 is GTSNPN and CDR2 SVGIG (reference sequence). For the CDR3, the DNA is TGTGCCTGGAGTGCTGGGCGGGGGGTTTTTAACACCGGGGAGCTGTTTTTT. This translates into CAWSAGRGVFNTGELFF.

This chain joins TRBV5-6 and TRBJ2-1; D is perhaps TRBD1 (6 bases). Trimming took 3 bases from V and 10 from J, leaving 8 bases between them. The CDR3 is 11 amino acids. In germline, CDR1 is SGHDT, CDR2 YYEEEE. The CDR3 loop reads CASSSTGEQFF. For the CDR3, the DNA is TGTGCCAGCAGCTCAACAGGGGAGCAGTTCTTC.

A single count supports this clone. The genes are TRBV4-1 and TRBJ2-7; TRBD2 aligns across 10 bases. Per the germline V gene, CDR1 is MGHRA and CDR2 is YSYEKL. V shed 1 base, J shed 2 bases, and the junction held 2 bases outside the gene matches. CDR3 size: 15 residues. Here the CDR3 DNA reads TGCGCCAGCAGCCAAGTCCTAGCGGGGGCCTACGAGCAGTACTTC. It yields the protein CASSQVLAGAYEQYF.

A few counts support this clone. The chain couples TRBV29-1 to TRBJ2-3; tentative D call: TRBD2 (5 bases). CDR1 and CDR2 (germline): SQVTM, ANQGSEA. This CDR3 contains 11 residues. V dropped 7 bases and J dropped 4 bases, with 9 bases sitting between them. CDR3 nucleotides: TGCAGCGGTCAGAGGGCAGATACGCAGTATTTT. It specifies CSGQRADTQYF.

There are a few counts of this clone. This chain links TRBV5-1 with TRBJ2-1; no firm D call. Germline V gene sequence: CDR1 SGHRS, CDR2 YFSETQ. This CDR3 has 13 amino acids. Deletions cut 0 bases from V and 0 bases from J, with 1 base between. This chain's CDR3 is CASSLGSYNEQFF. The CDR3 DNA reads TGCGCCAGCAGCTTGGGCTCCTACAATGAGCAGTTCTTC.

The rearrangement links TRBV11-1 to TRBJ2-7; D not resolved. This CDR3 has 13 residues. Trimming pared 2 bases from V and 5 bases from J, leaving 10 bases between. CDR1 is SGHAT, CDR2 FQDESV, per germline (reference sequence). CDR3 DNA sequence: TGTGCCAGCAGCTTATCGGGTATCCACGAGCAGTACTTC. Protein sequence: CASSLSGIHEQYF.

A few counts support this clone. The rearrangement joins TRBV10-3 to TRBJ1-3, with D uncertain. V was cut by 10 bases and J by 4 bases, with 8 bases left in between. Germline V gives CDR1 ENHRY, CDR2 SYGVKD. The CDR3 contains 11 residues. The CDR3 is CATDGGNTIYF. The CDR3 region has the DNA TGTGCCACCGATGGGGGAAACACCATATATTTT.

This clone occurred a few times. The chain carries TRBV4-3 and TRBJ1-6; possibly TRBD1 for D (6 bases). There are 15 residues in the CDR3. Germline V gene lookup returns CDR1 LGHNA and CDR2 YSLEER. Trimming removed 4 bases from V and 10 bases from J, with 17 bases in between. The CDR3 nucleotides read TGCGCCAGCAGCCCGGGACACCCAAACGTCTCACCCCTCCACTTT. Residues: CASSPGHPNVSPLHF.

As concerns this clone: Other DNA sequences from this sample encode an identical CDR3 as well. The chain couples TRBV29-1 to TRBJ1-2; D unresolved. The CDR3 is made up of 13 amino acids. Trimming removed 7 bases from V and 1 base from J, with 13 bases in between. Germline loops: CDR1 SQVTM, CDR2 ANQGSEA. The CDR3 is CSGLRGGNYGYTF. The CDR3 nucleotides are TGCAGCGGTCTCCGTGGAGGTAACTATGGCTACACCTTC.

This clone was seen more than once but under ten times. V is TRBV30 and J is TRBJ1-2; 8 nucleotides agree with TRBD1. Germline V gives CDR1 GTSNPN, CDR2 SVGIG (reference sequence). J gave up 5 bases and V 1 base, and 3 bases lay outside the gene matches. This CDR3 comprises 13 residues. The CDR3 nucleotides are TGTGCCTGGAGTGCCCGGACAGGGTATGGCTACACCTTC. Its protein is CAWSARTGYGYTF.

This clone was seen more than once but under ten times. The chain combines TRBV4-3 with TRBJ2-2, with 7 bases fitting TRBD1. V was pared by 0 bases and J by 2 bases, with 3 bases of the junction left unmatched. The CDR3 totals 16 residues. The germline CDR1 and CDR2 sequences are LGHNA and YSLEER. The CDR3 loop reads CASSQEGTANTGELFF. The CDR3 DNA is TGCGCCAGCAGCCAAGAAGGGACAGCTAACACCGGGGAGCTGTTTTTT.

A note on this clone: A junction end diverges from the germline sequence, so it may reflect a read error. The chain uses TRBV10-3 and TRBJ2-2, with D unresolved. Germline lookup yields CDR1 ENHRY and CDR2 SYGVKD. CDR3 length equals 16 residues. CDR3 DNA sequence: TGTGCCAGCAGTTACTCGTCTGCAGGGAACACCGGGGAGCTGTTTTTT. It translates to CASSYSSAGNTGELFF.

This chain links TRBV10-3 with TRBJ2-2; no clear D. V was pared by 8 bases and J by 7 bases, with 8 bases between. This CDR3 region has 11 residues. Germline V gene data show CDR1 as ENHRY and CDR2 as SYGVKD. The CDR3 region is CAIPRDGELFF. The CDR3 DNA reads as TGTGCCATCCCTAGGGACGGGGAGCTGTTTTTT.